A selection of T cell receptor beta chains follows, all from one sample in a study of breast tumors, draining lymph nodes, adjacent tissues. A single record per CDR3 protein comes from TCRdb applying MiXCR to the multiplex PCR reads. The profile shows about 230,000 distinct CDR3 sequences, about 34% of them singletons. Sequenced material: axillary lymph node tissue. Receptors originate from a female donor with breast cancer. Some clones in this sample may be carry-over from other donors' samples. Each CDR3 is given with its conserved first and last residue. A D gene is named only where the DNA matches it firmly. Size is omitted from some rows. Given values are once, few, many or a class for expanded clones.

J gene | D gene | V gene | clone size | CDR3 DNA | CDR3 protein
TRBJ2-3 | NA | TRBV7-9 | many | TGTGCCAGCAGCTTAGCTCGGCTAGCAGCGGATACGCAGTATTTT | CASSLARLAADTQYF
TRBJ2-2 | TRBD1 | TRBV7-2 | many | TGTGCCAGCAGCTTTCGTGGGACAGGGGGCTTCGGGGAGCTGTTTTTT | CASSFRGTGGFGELFF
TRBJ1-6 | TRBD1 | TRBV5-5 | NA | TGTGCCAGCAGCTTAGGGACAGGCTCACCCCTCCACTTT | CASSLGTGSPLHF
TRBJ1-5 | TRBD1 | TRBV19 | many | TGTGCCAGTAGCCGACAGGGAGGCAATCAGCCCCAGCATTTT | CASSRQGGNQPQHF
TRBJ1-6 | TRBD1 | TRBV20-1 | NA | TGCAGTGCTTTGCTCCGGGACAGGGGGAATCCACCCCTCCACTTT | CSALLRDRGNPPLHF
TRBJ1-3 | TRBD1 | TRBV5-5 | many | TGTGCCAGCAGCTCACAGGGGCTAGCTGGAAACACCATATATTTT | CASSSQGLAGNTIYF
TRBJ1-5 | NA | TRBV5-5 | NA | TGTGCCAGCAGCTTGGTAGGGGGGGATAGCAATCAGCCCCAGCATTTT | CASSLVGGDSNQPQHF
TRBJ2-3 | TRBD2 | TRBV5-1 | many | TGCGCCAGCAGCCTGGGACTACAACACACAGATACGCAGTATTTT | CASSLGLQHTDTQYF
TRBJ2-7 | TRBD2 | TRBV2 | NA | TGTGCCAGCAGTGAAAGCGGGAGGGTATACGAGCAGTACTTC | CASSESGRVYEQYF
TRBJ2-5 | TRBD2 | TRBV6-2/TRBV6-3 | NA | TGTGCCAGCAGTGGGACTAGCACCAGCGAGACCCAGTACTTC | CASSGTSTSETQYF
TRBJ2-1 | NA | TRBV3-1 | few | TGTGCCAGCAGCCCTGACGACGGCAGCTCCTACAATGAGCAGTTCTTC | CASSPDDGSSYNEQFF
TRBJ2-5 | NA | TRBV4-1 | many | TGCGCCAGCAGCCAAGATCCGTCCGACTGGGGGCTCCAAGAGACCCAGTACTTC | CASSQDPSDWGLQETQYF
TRBJ2-3 | NA | TRBV6-1 | many | TGTGCCAGCAGGCAAAAGCGATCTAGCACAGATACGCAGTATTTT | CASRQKRSSTDTQYF
TRBJ2-4 | TRBD2 | TRBV5-6 | NA | TGTGCCAGCAGCTGGAAACTAGCGGGAGCCGCCAAAAACATTCAGTACTTC | CASSWKLAGAAKNIQYF
TRBJ1-3 | TRBD1 | TRBV7-8 | many | TGTGCCAGCAGCCCACAGGGGGGCGGAAACACCATATATTTT | CASSPQGGGNTIYF